What follows are 20 T cell receptor beta chains derived from one specimen sequenced in a study of blood T cell repertoires in COVID-19. Generated by immunoSEQ multiplex PCR, the TCRdb table keeps only in-frame clones and is missing some. Of hundreds of thousands of clones in the sample, around 90% were seen once. The sample taken for sequencing was peripheral blood. The receptors stem from a woman between 25 and 40 years old with COVID-19, enrolled during active disease.

The rearrangement joins TRBV6-5 to TRBJ2-7; possibly TRBD1 for D (7 bases). CDR1 and CDR2 (germline): MNHEY, SVGAGI. Trimming shortened V by 0 bases and J by 2 bases, and 14 bases separated the two germline ends. This CDR3 comprises 16 residues. The CDR3 DNA is TGTGCCAGCAGTTACTCGTCCGCAGGGGGGACCTACGAGCAGTACTTC. It translates to CASSYSSAGGTYEQYF.

The sample holds one count of this clone. This rearrangement joins TRBV19 to TRBJ1-1; 11 bases fit TRBD1. CDR1 LNHDA and CDR2 SQIVND come from the germline V gene (reference sequence). V trimming: 7 bases; J trimming: 6 bases; junction bases outside the gene matches: 19. The CDR3 length is 18 residues. The CDR3 here is CASTTTFGQGARFAEAFF. For the CDR3, the DNA is TGTGCCAGTACCACAACCTTCGGACAGGGGGCGCGATTCGCTGAAGCTTTCTTT.

The CDR3 DNA follows: TGTGCCACTCAGGACAGGGGGGCGTCAGCAACTAATGAAAAACTGTTTTTT. It is translated as CATQDRGASATNEKLFF. The rearrangement joins TRBV19 to TRBJ1-4; 10 bases line up with TRBD1. Germline-derived CDR1 and CDR2 are LNHDA and SQIVND (reference sequence). With 10 bases clipped from V and 0 bases from J, the junction kept 11 bases outside the gene matches. The CDR3 has 17 residues.

Turning to this clone: The germline gene is not matched at one end of the junction; a read error may be the cause. The chain joins TRBV6-2 or TRBV6-3 to TRBJ2-3; 10 bases map to TRBD1. The V gene's germline CDR1 is MNHEY and CDR2 SVGEGT. The CDR3 is made up of 12 amino acids. CDR3 protein: CASSYRDRGLDF. Written as DNA, the CDR3 is TGTGCCAGCAGTTACCGGGACAGGGGACTGGATTTT.

V usage is TRBV7-9 and J usage is TRBJ1-2, with D perhaps matching TRBD1 (6 bases). V lost 3 bases to trimming and J lost 5 bases, with 16 bases between them. The CDR3 totals 15 residues. Germline V lookup: CDR1 SEHNR, CDR2 FQNEAQ (reference sequence). DNA of the CDR3: TGTGCCAGCAGCTTGTACCTTGGGGGCCAATATGGCTACACCTTC. Amino acid sequence: CASSLYLGGQYGYTF.

The chain uses TRBV29-1 and TRBJ1-5, with D possibly TRBD1 on 5 matching bases. Trimming stripped 4 bases from V and 4 bases from J, with 20 bases between. In germline, CDR1 is SQVTM, CDR2 ANQGSEA. The CDR3 has 16 residues. DNA of the CDR3: TGCAGCGTTGTGCCTCCTAGGGGCGCTACTAATCAGCCCCAGCATTTT. Its protein is CSVVPPRGATNQPQHF. Complete variable domain (other parts from reference TRBV29-1 and TRBJ1-5): SAVISQKPSRDICQRGTSLTIQCQVDSQVTMMFWYRQQPGQSLTLIATANQGSEATYESGFVIDKFPISRPNLTFSTLTVSNMSPEDSSIYLCSVVPPRGATNQPQHFGDGTRLSIL.

The J gene is TRBJ2-7, the V gene TRBV30, with D possibly being TRBD2 (5 bases). The V end was cut by 4 bases, the J end by 0 bases, with 10 bases between. CDR3 length equals 13 residues. CDR1 and CDR2 from the germline V gene are GTSNPN and SVGIG (reference sequence). The CDR3 DNA is TGTGCCTGGAACCGCGGAGGCTCCTACGAGCAGTACGTC. Amino acid sequence: CAWNRGGSYEQYV.

There are a few counts of this clone. The V gene is TRBV9, the J gene TRBJ2-7; 7 bases match TRBD1. The CDR3 has 13 residues. The V and J ends lost 4 bases and 3 bases, in that order; junction bases with no gene match: 4. Germline V CDR1 and CDR2: SGDLS, YYNGEE. This CDR3 is CASSPTGSYEQYV. CDR3 in DNA: TGTGCCAGCAGCCCGACAGGGAGCTACGAGCAGTACGTC.

The chain joins TRBV30 to TRBJ1-5, with D tentatively TRBD1 (6 bases). Trimming left V 1 base short and J 5 bases short, with 9 bases between. The length of the CDR3 is 13 residues. Germline loops: CDR1 GTSNPN, CDR2 SVGIG (reference sequence). CDR3 region: CAWSADSYQPQHF. DNA for the CDR3: TGTGCCTGGAGTGCGGACAGTTATCAGCCCCAGCATTTT. Variable domain in full (rest from reference TRBV30 and TRBJ1-5): SQTIHQWPATLVQPVGSPLSLECTVEGTSNPNLYWYRQAAGRGLQLLFYSVGIGQISSEVPQNLSASRPQDRQFILSSKKLLLSDSGFYLCAWSADSYQPQHFGDGTRLSIL.

This clone was counted a few times. The chain employs TRBV25-1 and TRBJ2-5; tentative D call: TRBD2 (6 bases). V lost 3 bases and J 5 bases, leaving 22 bases between the germline ends. The CDR3 length is 17 residues. Germline V gene data show CDR1 as MGHDK and CDR2 as SYGVNS. The DNA for the CDR3 is TGTGCCAGCAGTGACCCTGACGTTAGCGGACCAAGGGAGACCCAGTACTTC. It codes for CASSDPDVSGPRETQYF.

The J gene is TRBJ2-1, the V gene TRBV20-1; 14 nucleotides line up with TRBD2. J gave up 5 bases and V 3 bases, and 6 bases lay outside the gene matches. Germline V gives CDR1 DFQATT, CDR2 SNEGSKA (reference sequence). CDR3 size: 16 residues. CDR3 nucleotides: TGCAGTGCTAGTCGACTAGCGGGAGGGGAAGACAATGAGCAGTTCTTC. Its translation is CSASRLAGGEDNEQFF.

The chain combines TRBV27 with TRBJ2-7; 10 bases are a match to TRBD2. This CDR3 has 15 amino acids. Germline CDR1 and CDR2: MNHEY and SMNVEV (reference sequence). Trimming removed 5 bases from V and 5 bases from J; junction bases left unmatched: 9. The DNA of the CDR3 is TGTGCCAGCAGTAAACTAGCGGGGTTTATCAACGAGCAGTACTTC. Amino acids: CASSKLAGFINEQYF.

V and J are TRBV7-6 and TRBJ2-3; D perhaps matches TRBD2 (7 bases). This CDR3 has 16 amino acids. Looked up from germline, CDR1 is SGHVS and CDR2 is FNYEAQ. V was shortened by 3 bases and J by 7 bases, with 20 bases between the two germline ends. CDR3 residues: CASSLMGTTGMYTQYF. CDR3 nucleotides: TGTGCCAGCAGCTTGATGGGGACTACAGGGATGTATACGCAGTATTTT.

The chain combines TRBV3-1 (or the pseudogene TRBV3-2) with TRBJ2-3; 8 bases are shared with TRBD2. Germline V gives CDR1 LGHDT, CDR2 YNNKEL (reference sequence). Losses at the gene ends were 3 bases for V and 6 bases for J; bases not matched to a gene: 14. The CDR3 sequence is 17 residues long. The CDR3 region is CASSHLPGTRSLDTQYF. The CDR3 DNA reads TGTGCCAGCAGCCACCTTCCCGGGACTAGGAGTTTGGATACGCAGTATTTT.

The rearrangement uses TRBV30 and TRBJ1-2, with D perhaps TRBD1 (5 bases). The CDR3 runs to 14 residues. Germline CDR1 reads GTSNPN; CDR2 reads SVGIG (reference sequence). V was clipped by 4 bases and J by 4 bases, with 16 bases between them. CDR3 in DNA: TGTGCCTGGACCCCTGGAGGGGCGGGCTATGGCTACACCTTC. Its translation: CAWTPGGAGYGYTF.

This clone has only one observation. This chain joins TRBV10-3 and TRBJ1-2; 7 bases fit TRBD1. The CDR3 spans 13 residues. Germline V gene data show CDR1 as ENHRY and CDR2 as SYGVKD. Germline trimming cut 5 bases from V and 8 bases from J; bases unmatched to any gene: 8. CDR3 bases: TGTGCCATCAGTAGGGACAGCTACTGGGGCTACACCTTC. Translating it yields CAISRDSYWGYTF.

The chain joins TRBV28 to TRBJ1-5; D is ambiguous. Germline CDR1 and CDR2: MDHEN and SYDVKM. This CDR3 contains 15 residues. V shed 3 bases and J shed 0 bases, with 9 bases lying between them. The CDR3 nucleotides read TGTGCCAGCAGTTTCATGTTTTCTAGCAATCAGCCCCAGCATTTT. This translates into CASSFMFSSNQPQHF. The full variable domain, rest sourced from reference TRBV28 and TRBJ1-5, is DVKVTQSSRYLVKRTGEKVFLECVQDMDHENMFWYRQDPGLGLRLIYFSYDVKMKEKGDIPEGYSVSREKKERFSLILESASTNQTSMYLCASSFMFSSNQPQHFGDGTRLSIL.

This chain links TRBV6-5 with TRBJ2-7; 8 positions match TRBD2. The CDR3 sequence is 16 residues long. Germline assignment: CDR1 MNHEY and CDR2 SVGAGI. V lost 0 bases to trimming and J lost 3 bases; unmatched junction nucleotides: 7. CDR3 sequence (DNA): TGTGCCAGCAGTTACTCGAAAGGTCGGGGGGGCTACGAGCAGTACTTC. This codes for CASSYSKGRGGYEQYF.

V usage is TRBV28 and J usage is TRBJ1-3, with D perhaps TRBD1 (5 bases). Germline V lookup: CDR1 MDHEN, CDR2 SYDVKM. The CDR3 extends over 14 amino acids. The V end lost 6 bases, the J end lost 3 bases, and 12 bases lay between the germline ends. For the CDR3, the DNA is TGTGCCAGCAGCCTCCGGGGGTTTGGAAACACCATATATTTT. It yields the protein CASSLRGFGNTIYF. Together with reference TRBV28 and TRBJ1-3, the CDR3 gives the full variable domain: DVKVTQSSRYLVKRTGEKVFLECVQDMDHENMFWYRQDPGLGLRLIYFSYDVKMKEKGDIPEGYSVSREKKERFSLILESASTNQTSMYLCASSLRGFGNTIYFGEGSWLTVV.

The chain recombines TRBV28 with TRBJ2-3; 8 positions match TRBD1. The trim removed 6 bases at V and 5 bases at J, leaving 4 bases unmatched. The CDR3 contains 13 residues. Per germline, CDR1 MDHEN and CDR2 SYDVKM. CDR3 nucleotide sequence: TGTGCCAGCAGAGACAGGGGAATAGATACGCAGTATTTT. Its protein is CASRDRGIDTQYF.